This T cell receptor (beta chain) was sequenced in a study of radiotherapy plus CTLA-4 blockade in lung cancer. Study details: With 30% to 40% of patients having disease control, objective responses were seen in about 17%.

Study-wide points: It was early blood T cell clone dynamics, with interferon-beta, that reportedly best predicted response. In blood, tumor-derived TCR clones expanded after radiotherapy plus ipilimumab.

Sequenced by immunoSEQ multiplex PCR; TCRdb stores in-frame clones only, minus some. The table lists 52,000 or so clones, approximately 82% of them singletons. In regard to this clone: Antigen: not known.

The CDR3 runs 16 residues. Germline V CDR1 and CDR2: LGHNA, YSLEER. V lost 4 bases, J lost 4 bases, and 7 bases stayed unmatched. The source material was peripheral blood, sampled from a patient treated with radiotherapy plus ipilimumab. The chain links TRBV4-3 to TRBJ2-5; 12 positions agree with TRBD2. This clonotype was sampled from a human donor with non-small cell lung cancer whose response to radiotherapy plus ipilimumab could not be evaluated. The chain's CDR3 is CASSPLAGGPGETQYF. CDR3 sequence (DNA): TGCGCCAGCAGCCCCCTAGCGGGAGGGCCGGGAGAGACCCAGTACTTC.